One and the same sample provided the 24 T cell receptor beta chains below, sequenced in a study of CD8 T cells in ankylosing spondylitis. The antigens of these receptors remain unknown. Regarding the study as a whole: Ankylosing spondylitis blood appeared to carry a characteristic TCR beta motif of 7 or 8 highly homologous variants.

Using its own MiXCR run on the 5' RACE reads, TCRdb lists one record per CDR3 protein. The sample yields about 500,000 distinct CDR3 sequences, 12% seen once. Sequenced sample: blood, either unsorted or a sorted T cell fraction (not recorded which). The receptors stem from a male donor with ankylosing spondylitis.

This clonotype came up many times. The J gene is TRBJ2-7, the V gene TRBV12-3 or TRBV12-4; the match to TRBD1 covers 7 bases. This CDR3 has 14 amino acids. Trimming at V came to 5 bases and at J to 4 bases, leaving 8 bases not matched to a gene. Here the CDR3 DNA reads TGTGCCAGCAGTCGCCCCGACAGGGCTTACGAGCAGTACTTC. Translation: CASSRPDRAYEQYF.

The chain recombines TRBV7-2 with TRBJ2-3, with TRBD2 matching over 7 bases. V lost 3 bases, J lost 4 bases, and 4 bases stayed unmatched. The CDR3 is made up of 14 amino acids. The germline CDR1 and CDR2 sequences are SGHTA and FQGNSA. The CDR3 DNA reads TGTGCCAGCAGCTTCGGACTAGTTTCAGATACGCAGTATTTT. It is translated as CASSFGLVSDTQYF. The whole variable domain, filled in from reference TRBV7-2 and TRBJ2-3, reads GAGVSQSPSNKVTEKGKDVELRCDPISGHTALYWYRQSLGQGLEFLIYFQGNSAPDKSGLPSDRFSAERTGGSVSTLTIQRTQQEDSAVYLCASSFGLVSDTQYFGPGTRLTVL.

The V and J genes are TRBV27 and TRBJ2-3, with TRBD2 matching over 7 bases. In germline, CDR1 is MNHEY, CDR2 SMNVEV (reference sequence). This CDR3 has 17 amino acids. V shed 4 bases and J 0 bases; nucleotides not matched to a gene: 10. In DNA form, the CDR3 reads TGTGCCAGCAGTTCGCTACTACTAGCGACTAGCACAGATACGCAGTATTTT. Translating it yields CASSSLLLATSTDTQYF.

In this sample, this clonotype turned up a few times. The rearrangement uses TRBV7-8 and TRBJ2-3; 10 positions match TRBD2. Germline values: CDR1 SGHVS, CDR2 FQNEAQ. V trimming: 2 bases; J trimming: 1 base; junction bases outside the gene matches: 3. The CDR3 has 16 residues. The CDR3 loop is CASSLKREGRTDTQYF. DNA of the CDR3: TGTGCCAGCAGCTTAAAGCGGGAGGGACGCACAGATACGCAGTATTTT.

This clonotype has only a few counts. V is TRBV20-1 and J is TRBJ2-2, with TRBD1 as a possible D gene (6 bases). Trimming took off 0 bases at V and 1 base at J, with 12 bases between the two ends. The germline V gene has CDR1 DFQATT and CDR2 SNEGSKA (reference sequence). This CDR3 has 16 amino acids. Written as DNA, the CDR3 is TGCAGTGCTAGAGACGGACAGAGGGGGAACACCGGGGAGCTGTTTTTT. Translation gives CSARDGQRGNTGELFF.

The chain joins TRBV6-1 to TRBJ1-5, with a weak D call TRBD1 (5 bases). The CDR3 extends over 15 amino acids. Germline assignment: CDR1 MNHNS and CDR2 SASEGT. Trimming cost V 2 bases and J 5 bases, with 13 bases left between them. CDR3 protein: CASSERRGADQPQHF. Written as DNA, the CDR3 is TGTGCCAGCAGTGAACGTAGAGGGGCAGATCAGCCCCAGCATTTT.

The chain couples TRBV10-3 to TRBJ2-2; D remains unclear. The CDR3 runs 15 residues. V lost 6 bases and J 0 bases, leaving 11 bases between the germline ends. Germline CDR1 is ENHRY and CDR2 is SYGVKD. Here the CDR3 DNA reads TGTGCCATCAGGCCACCTAATTCGAACACCGGGGAGCTGTTTTTT. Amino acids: CAIRPPNSNTGELFF.

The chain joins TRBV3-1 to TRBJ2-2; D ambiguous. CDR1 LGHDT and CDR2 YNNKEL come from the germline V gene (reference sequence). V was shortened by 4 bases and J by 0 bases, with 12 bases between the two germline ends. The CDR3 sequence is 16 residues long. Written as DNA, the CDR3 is TGTGCCAGCAGCCTCGCCGGGCTAGCGAACACCGGGGAGCTGTTTTTT. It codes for CASSLAGLANTGELFF.

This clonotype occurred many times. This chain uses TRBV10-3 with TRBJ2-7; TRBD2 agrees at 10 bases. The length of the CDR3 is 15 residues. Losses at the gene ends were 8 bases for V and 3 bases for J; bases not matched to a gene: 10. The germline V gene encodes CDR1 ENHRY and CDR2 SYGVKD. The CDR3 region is CAIAPGVAGGYEQYF. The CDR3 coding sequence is TGTGCCATCGCCCCCGGGGTAGCGGGAGGCTACGAGCAGTACTTC.

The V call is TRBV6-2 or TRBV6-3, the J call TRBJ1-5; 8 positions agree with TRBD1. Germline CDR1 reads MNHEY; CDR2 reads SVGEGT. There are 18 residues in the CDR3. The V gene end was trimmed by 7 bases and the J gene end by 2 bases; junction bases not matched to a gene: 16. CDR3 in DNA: TGTGCCAGCAACAAGCGGTCGAAACAGGGGGGAGGCAATCAGCCCCAGCATTTT. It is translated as CASNKRSKQGGGNQPQHF.

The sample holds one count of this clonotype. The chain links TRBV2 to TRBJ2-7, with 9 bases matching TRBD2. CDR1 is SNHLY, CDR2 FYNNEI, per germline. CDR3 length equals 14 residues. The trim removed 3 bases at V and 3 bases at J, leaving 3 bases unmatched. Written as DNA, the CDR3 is TGTGCCAGCAGTGAGCTAGCGGGACTCTACGAGCAGTACTTC. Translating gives CASSELAGLYEQYF.

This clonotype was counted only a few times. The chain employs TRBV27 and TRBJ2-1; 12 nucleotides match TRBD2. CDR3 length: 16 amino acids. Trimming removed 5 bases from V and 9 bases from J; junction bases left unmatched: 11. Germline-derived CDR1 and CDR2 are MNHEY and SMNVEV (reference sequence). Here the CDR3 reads CASSLILAGGPGEQFF. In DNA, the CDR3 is TGTGCCAGCAGTCTCATCCTAGCGGGAGGGCCCGGTGAGCAGTTCTTC.

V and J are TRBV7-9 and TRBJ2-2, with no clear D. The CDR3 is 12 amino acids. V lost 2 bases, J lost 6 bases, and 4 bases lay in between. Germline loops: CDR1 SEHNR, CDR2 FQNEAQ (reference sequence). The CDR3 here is CASSLSSGELFF. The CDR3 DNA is TGTGCCAGCAGCTTATCTTCCGGGGAGCTGTTTTTT.

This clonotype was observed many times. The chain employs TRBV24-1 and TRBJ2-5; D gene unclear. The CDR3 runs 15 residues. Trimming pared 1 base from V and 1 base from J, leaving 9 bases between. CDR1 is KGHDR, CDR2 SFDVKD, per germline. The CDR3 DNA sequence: TGTGCCACCAGTGATTTTTCCGAGGTCCAAGAGACCCAGTACTTC. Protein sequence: CATSDFSEVQETQYF.

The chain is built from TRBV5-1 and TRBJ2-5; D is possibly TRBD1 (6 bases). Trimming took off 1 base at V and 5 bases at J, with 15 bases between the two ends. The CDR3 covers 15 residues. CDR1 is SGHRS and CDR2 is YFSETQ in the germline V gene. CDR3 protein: CASSLLGRGSETQYF. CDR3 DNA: TGCGCCAGCAGCTTGTTGGGCAGGGGAAGTGAGACCCAGTACTTC.

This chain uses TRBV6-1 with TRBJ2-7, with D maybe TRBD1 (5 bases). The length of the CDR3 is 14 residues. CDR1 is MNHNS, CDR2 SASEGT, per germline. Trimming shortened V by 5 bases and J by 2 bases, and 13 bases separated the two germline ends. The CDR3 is CASSQDKAPYEQYV. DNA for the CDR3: TGTGCCAGCAGTCAGGACAAGGCCCCCTACGAGCAGTACGTC.

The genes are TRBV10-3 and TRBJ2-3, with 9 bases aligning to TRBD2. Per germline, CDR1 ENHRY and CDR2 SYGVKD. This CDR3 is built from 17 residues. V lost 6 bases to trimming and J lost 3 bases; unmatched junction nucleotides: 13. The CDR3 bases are TGTGCCATCAGAACGGACGGCGCTAGCGGGAAAACAGATACGCAGTATTTT. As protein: CAIRTDGASGKTDTQYF.

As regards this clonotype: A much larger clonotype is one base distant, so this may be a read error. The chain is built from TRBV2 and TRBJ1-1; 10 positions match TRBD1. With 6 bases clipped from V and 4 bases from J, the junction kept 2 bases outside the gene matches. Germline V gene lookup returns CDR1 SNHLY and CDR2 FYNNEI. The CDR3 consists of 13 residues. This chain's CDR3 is CASRGQGSTEAFF. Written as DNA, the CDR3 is TGTGCCAGCAGGGGACAGGGGAGCACTGAAGCTTTCTTT.

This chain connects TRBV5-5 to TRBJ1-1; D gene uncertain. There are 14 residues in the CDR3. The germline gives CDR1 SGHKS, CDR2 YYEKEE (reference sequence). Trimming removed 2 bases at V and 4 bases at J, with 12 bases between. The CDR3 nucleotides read TGTGCCAGCAGCTTACGACCGGCGGTCACTGAAGCTTTCTTT. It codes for CASSLRPAVTEAFF.

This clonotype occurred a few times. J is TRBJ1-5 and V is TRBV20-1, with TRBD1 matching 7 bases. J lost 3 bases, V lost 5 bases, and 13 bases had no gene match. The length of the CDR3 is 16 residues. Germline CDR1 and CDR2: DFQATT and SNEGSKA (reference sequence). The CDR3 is CSAGSGQQVTNQPQHF. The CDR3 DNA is TGCAGTGCTGGGTCGGGACAGCAAGTTACCAATCAGCCCCAGCATTTT.

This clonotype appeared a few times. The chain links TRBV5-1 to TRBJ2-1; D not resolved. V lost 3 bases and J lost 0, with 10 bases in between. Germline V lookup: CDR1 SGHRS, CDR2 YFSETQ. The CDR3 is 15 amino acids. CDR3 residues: CASSSSVSSYNEQFF. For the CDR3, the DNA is TGCGCCAGCAGCTCTTCAGTCAGCTCCTACAATGAGCAGTTCTTC.

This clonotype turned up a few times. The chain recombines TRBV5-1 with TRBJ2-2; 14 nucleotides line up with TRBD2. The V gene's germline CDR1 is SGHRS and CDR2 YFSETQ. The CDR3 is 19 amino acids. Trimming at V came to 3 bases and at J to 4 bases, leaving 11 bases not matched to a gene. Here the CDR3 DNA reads TGCGCCAGCAGCTCCGGACTAGCGGGAGGCCGAATTTCCACCGGGGAGCTGTTTTTT. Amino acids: CASSSGLAGGRISTGELFF.

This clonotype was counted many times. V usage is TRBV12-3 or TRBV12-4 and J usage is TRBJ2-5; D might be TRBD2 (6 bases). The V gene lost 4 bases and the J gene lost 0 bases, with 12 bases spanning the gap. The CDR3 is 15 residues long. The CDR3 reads CASSSQRAYQETQYF. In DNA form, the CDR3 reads TGTGCCAGCAGTTCACAGCGGGCCTACCAAGAGACCCAGTACTTC.

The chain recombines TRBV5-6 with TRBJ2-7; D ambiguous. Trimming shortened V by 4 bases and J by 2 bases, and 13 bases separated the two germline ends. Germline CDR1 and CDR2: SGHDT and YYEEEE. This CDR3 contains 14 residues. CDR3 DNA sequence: TGTGCCAGCAGCCCCCGAGGTACCGCCTACGAGCAGTACGTC. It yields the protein CASSPRGTAYEQYV.